Listed below are T cell receptor beta chains from one sample, sequenced in a study of patients and donors after allogeneic stem cell transplantation. TCRdb called the RT-PCR reads again in MiXCR, with one record for every CDR3 protein. Found here are 920,000 or so distinct CDR3 sequences, about 20% of them singletons; the top ten hold roughly 6%. Material: blood, either unsorted or a sorted T cell fraction (not recorded which). These receptors were collected from a human donor who was either an allogeneic HSCT recipient or a stem cell or donor lymphocyte infusion donor (not recorded which). It is not recorded whose cells these are; they may come from a transplant donor. The CDR3 runs from the conserved cysteine through the conserved F or W. A D gene is named only where the DNA matches it firmly. Rows give clone size only sometimes, using once, few, many, or a class for an expanded clone.

D: -; J: TRBJ2-7; size: -; V: TRBV9; DNA: TGTGCCAGCAGCGCGACCGACGGACGGGAGCAGTACTTC; CDR3: CASSATDGREQYF
D: TRBD2; J: TRBJ2-1; size: many; V: TRBV12-3/TRBV12-4; DNA: TGTGCCAGCAGTTTAGAGGCGGGAGGGGAAGATGAGCAGTTCTTC; CDR3: CASSLEAGGEDEQFF
D: -; J: TRBJ1-2; size: -; V: TRBV4-2; DNA: TGTGCCAGCAGCCAAGATTCCTCGCTCAGGGACTATGGCTACACCTTC; CDR3: CASSQDSSLRDYGYTF
D: -; J: TRBJ1-2; size: few; V: TRBV20-1; DNA: TGCAGTGCTAAGGGGTATGGCTACACCTTC; CDR3: CSAKGYGYTF
D: -; J: TRBJ1-5; size: -; V: TRBV29-1; DNA: TGCAGCGAACGGACGGGCAATCAGCCCCAGCATTTT; CDR3: CSERTGNQPQHF
D: -; J: TRBJ1-1; size: many; V: TRBV5-1; DNA: TGCGCCAGCAGCTTGAACATTGGACGGATTAAAGAGCATGAAGCTTTCTTT; CDR3: CASSLNIGRIKEHEAFF
D: -; J: TRBJ2-3; size: -; V: TRBV20-1; DNA: TGCAGTGCTAGAGGAAGAACCTTGGGCACAGATACGCAGTATTTT; CDR3: CSARGRTLGTDTQYF
D: TRBD1; J: TRBJ1-2; size: -; V: TRBV12-3/TRBV12-4; DNA: TGTGCCAGCAGTTTCAAGACAGGGGGCTATGGCTACACCTTC; CDR3: CASSFKTGGYGYTF
D: TRBD1; J: TRBJ1-3; size: many; V: TRBV12-3/TRBV12-4; DNA: TGTGCCAGCAGTCCGGGACAGGGAGTCGGAAACACCATATATTTT; CDR3: CASSPGQGVGNTIYF
D: -; J: TRBJ1-3; size: -; V: TRBV9; DNA: TGTGCCAGCAGCCTTGAGAGGGGGATTTCTGGAAACACCATATATTTT; CDR3: CASSLERGISGNTIYF
D: TRBD2; J: TRBJ2-1; size: -; V: TRBV5-1; DNA: TGCGCCAGCAGCTTGGGGACTAGCGTCAATGAGCAGTTCTTC; CDR3: CASSLGTSVNEQFF
D: -; J: TRBJ1-1; size: -; V: TRBV7-2; DNA: TGTGCCAGCAGCTCGGACATTTACGGAACTGAAGCTTTCTTT; CDR3: CASSSDIYGTEAFF
D: -; J: TRBJ1-2; size: -; V: TRBV15; DNA: TGTGCCACCAGCAGAGATAGGTTTCCGGGGTGGGTTTCGTCTGGCTACACCTTC; CDR3: CATSRDRFPGWVSSGYTF
D: TRBD1; J: TRBJ2-5; size: -; V: TRBV11-1; DNA: TGTGCCAGCAGCTTTCCCGTAGGAGATCCGGGACAGAGCCAAGAGACCCAGTACTTC; CDR3: CASSFPVGDPGQSQETQYF
D: TRBD2; J: TRBJ2-1; size: few; V: TRBV12-3/TRBV12-4; DNA: TGTGCCAGCAGTGCCCGACTAGCGGGACCCTACAATGAGCAGTTCTTC; CDR3: CASSARLAGPYNEQFF
D: -; J: TRBJ2-7; size: few; V: TRBV7-8; DNA: TGTGCCAGCAGCTTAAAACGGCTGGTAAGCTCCTACGAGCAGTACTTC; CDR3: CASSLKRLVSSYEQYF
D: TRBD2; J: TRBJ2-3; size: once; V: TRBV12-3/TRBV12-4; DNA: TGTGCCAGCAGTTTAGCCCTCGGGCGGGGGGGCGGCACAGATACGCAGTATTTT; CDR3: CASSLALGRGGGTDTQYF
D: TRBD1; J: TRBJ1-1; size: few; V: TRBV20-1; DNA: TGCAGTGCCCGGACAGGAGTGAACACTGAAGCTTTCTTT; CDR3: CSARTGVNTEAFF
D: TRBD2; J: TRBJ2-7; size: -; V: TRBV4-2; DNA: TGTGCCAGCAGCCAAGTGGGGACTAGCGGGGGGTCCTACGAGCAGTACTTC; CDR3: CASSQVGTSGGSYEQYF
D: -; J: TRBJ2-7; size: -; V: TRBV7-2; DNA: TGTGCCAGCAGCTTAGGGAGGGGGACGTACTTC; CDR3: CASSLGRGTYF
D: TRBD1; J: TRBJ2-7; size: many; V: TRBV4-1; DNA: TGCGCCAGCAGCCAAGACGGGGACAGACTTTACTACGAGCAGTACTTC; CDR3: CASSQDGDRLYYEQYF
D: -; J: TRBJ1-2; size: many; V: TRBV10-3; DNA: TGTGCCATCAGATCAAGACGGCGGGCTGGCTACACCTTC; CDR3: CAIRSRRRAGYTF
D: -; J: TRBJ1-5; size: few; V: TRBV2; DNA: TGTGCCAGCACCCCGGACAGAGACGACAATCAGCCCCAGCATTTT; CDR3: CASTPDRDDNQPQHF
D: -; J: TRBJ2-7; size: many; V: TRBV20-1; DNA: TGCAGTGCTAGAGAGCAAGGACAGCCGAGGTACTACGAGCAGTACTTC; CDR3: CSAREQGQPRYYEQYF
D: -; J: TRBJ1-1; size: few; V: TRBV2; DNA: TGTGCCAGCAGTGAAAGCCTGAACACTGAAGCTTTCTTT; CDR3: CASSESLNTEAFF
D: -; J: TRBJ2-7; size: few; V: TRBV15; DNA: TGTGCCACCAGCAGAGACAGGGTGGGGACCGGCGAGCAGTACTTC; CDR3: CATSRDRVGTGEQYF
D: -; J: TRBJ1-3; size: few; V: TRBV9; DNA: TGTGCCAGCAGCCCGAAGCTGGGGCCTGGAAACACCATATATTTT; CDR3: CASSPKLGPGNTIYF
D: -; J: TRBJ1-2; size: -; V: TRBV24-1; DNA: TGTGCCACCAGTGATTCCGCTGGAGACTATGGCTACACCTTC; CDR3: CATSDSAGDYGYTF
D: -; J: TRBJ2-1; size: few; V: TRBV7-7; DNA: TGTGCCAGCAGCCCCCAGGGACCTTACAATGAGCAGTTCTTC; CDR3: CASSPQGPYNEQFF
D: -; J: TRBJ2-7; size: few; V: TRBV13; DNA: TGTGCCAGCAGCCCCCCCGCAGGTATCATCTCCTACGAGCAGTACTTC; CDR3: CASSPPAGIISYEQYF
D: -; J: TRBJ2-1; size: -; V: TRBV7-8; DNA: TGTGCCAGCAGCTTAGTTCTGGGAGACCTAAGGAATGAGCAGTTCTTC; CDR3: CASSLVLGDLRNEQFF
D: -; J: TRBJ2-7; size: -; V: TRBV5-5; DNA: TGTGCCAGCAGCCCCGGACCATACGACCTACGAGAGCAGTACTTC; CDR3: CASSPGPYDLREQYF
D: -; J: TRBJ1-3; size: -; V: TRBV4-1; DNA: TGCGCCAGCAGCCACCTCCTCTTGCGGGCGGGCAGCTCTGGAAACACCATATATTTT; CDR3: CASSHLLLRAGSSGNTIYF
D: -; J: TRBJ2-4; size: few; V: TRBV12-3/TRBV12-4; DNA: TGTGCCAGCAGTTTAGGCCGGACCATTCAGTACTTC; CDR3: CASSLGRTIQYF
D: TRBD1; J: TRBJ1-5; size: few; V: TRBV12-3/TRBV12-4; DNA: TGTGCCAGCAGTTTAGCTGACCGGGACAGGGCATTCTCCGGTCAGCCCCAGCATTTT; CDR3: CASSLADRDRAFSGQPQHF
D: -; J: TRBJ2-7; size: many; V: TRBV12-3/TRBV12-4; DNA: TGTGCCAGCAGTTTAACAGGGCTCTACGAGCAGTACTTC; CDR3: CASSLTGLYEQYF
D: -; J: TRBJ1-1; size: -; V: TRBV16; DNA: TGTGCCAGCAGCGATCTCCAGCCCGAAGCTTTCTTT; CDR3: CASSDLQPEAFF
D: TRBD2; J: TRBJ2-3; size: few; V: TRBV20-1; DNA: TGCAGTGCTAGAGATTGGCCTGCGGGACTAGCGGCCACAGATACGCAGTATTTT; CDR3: CSARDWPAGLAATDTQYF
D: TRBD1; J: TRBJ1-5; size: few; V: TRBV20-1; DNA: TGCAGTGCTAGAAGACTCCGGGACAGGGACCATCAGCCCCAGCATTTT; CDR3: CSARRLRDRDHQPQHF
D: -; J: TRBJ2-1; size: -; V: TRBV4-1; DNA: TGCGCCAGCAGCCAAGATCCTGGCGGTGAGCAGTTCTTC; CDR3: CASSQDPGGEQFF
D: -; J: TRBJ2-3; size: few; V: TRBV7-9; DNA: TGTGCCAGCAGCTTACGGGCAGCACCAGATACGCAGTATTTT; CDR3: CASSLRAAPDTQYF
D: -; J: TRBJ1-6; size: many; V: TRBV12-3/TRBV12-4; DNA: TGTGCCAGCAGACGGACGACATCAAGGGGTTCACCCCTCCACTTT; CDR3: CASRRTTSRGSPLHF
D: -; J: TRBJ2-1; size: -; V: TRBV27; DNA: TGTGCCAGCAGTTTATCACGGGGGGGACAGCACCAGTTCTTC; CDR3: CASSLSRGGQHQFF
D: TRBD2; J: TRBJ2-1; size: -; V: TRBV29-1; DNA: TGCAGCGTTGAAGGTACCGGGACTAGCGGGAACAATGAGCAGTTCTTC; CDR3: CSVEGTGTSGNNEQFF